A single sample gave rise to the 18 T cell receptor beta chains below, sequenced in a study of shared clonotypes between healthy human individuals. CD45RO-negative, CCR7-positively selected cells formed the naive CD8 fraction, excluding terminally differentiated effector memory CD45RA+ cells. This table comes from immunoSEQ multiplex PCR, and its TCRdb copy is limited to in-frame clones, with some not included. The table has 1.5 million to 2.5 million clones, about 95% seen once. The sequenced sample was naive CD8+ T cells sorted from blood. All receptors derive from a man aged 18 to 30 in good health.

This clone came up once. Distinct nucleotide sequences in the sample also encode this CDR3. This chain connects TRBV5-6 to TRBJ2-7; the match to TRBD1 covers 9 bases. This CDR3 contains 13 residues. Germline CDR1 and CDR2: SGHDT and YYEEEE. V gave up 4 bases and J gave up 3 bases; unmatched junction bases: 2. CDR3: CASSLDRGYEQYF. The CDR3 nucleotides read TGTGCCAGCAGCCTGGACAGGGGCTACGAGCAGTACTTC.

The V gene is TRBV4-3, the J gene TRBJ2-7; D gene uncertain. V shed 0 bases and J shed 3 bases, with 15 bases lying between them. Germline V CDR1 and CDR2: LGHNA, YSLEER. This CDR3 spans 16 amino acids. The CDR3 here is CASSQDSGRKGYEQYF. The CDR3, as DNA: TGCGCCAGCAGCCAAGACTCTGGCAGGAAGGGCTACGAGCAGTACTTC.

J is TRBJ2-7 and V is TRBV7-9; TRBD2 is a possible D gene (5 bases). V lost 2 bases and J lost 2, with 16 bases in between. CDR3 length: 16 amino acids. Germline-derived CDR1 and CDR2 are SEHNR and FQNEAQ (reference sequence). The CDR3 loop reads CASSLPVGVMPYEQYF. For the CDR3, the DNA is TGTGCCAGCAGCTTACCGGTCGGGGTCATGCCCTACGAGCAGTACTTC.

The genes are TRBV12-5 and TRBJ1-5; a possible D gene is TRBD1 (6 bases). V lost 0 bases, J lost 4 bases, and 13 bases lay in between. CDR3 length: 16 residues. In germline, CDR1 is LGHNT, CDR2 FRNRAP. The CDR3, as DNA: TGTGCTAGTGGTTTGGTCCCGCGACAGGCGAATCAGCCCCAGCATTTT. As protein: CASGLVPRQANQPQHF.

About this clone: Other DNA sequences in this sample translate to the same CDR3. The chain recombines TRBV7-9 with TRBJ2-7; 7 nucleotides match TRBD1. V shed 4 bases, J shed 7 bases, and the junction held 1 base outside the gene matches. The germline V gene encodes CDR1 SEHNR and CDR2 FQNEAQ (reference sequence). This CDR3 has 11 residues. The chain's CDR3 is CASSSTGEQYF. CDR3 bases: TGTGCCAGCAGCTCGACAGGGGAGCAGTACTTC.

The chain is built from TRBV4-1 and TRBJ2-1; 8 bases agree with TRBD1. This CDR3 has 15 amino acids. Germline V CDR1 and CDR2: MGHRA, YSYEKL. V lost 3 bases to trimming and J lost 1 base; unmatched junction nucleotides: 2. The CDR3, as DNA: TGCGCCAGCAGCCATACAGGGGGATCCTACAATGAGCAGTTCTTC. Protein sequence: CASSHTGGSYNEQFF.

The V call is TRBV4-1, the J call TRBJ2-7, with D perhaps TRBD2 (6 bases). The CDR3 sequence is 12 residues long. Germline V CDR1 and CDR2: MGHRA, YSYEKL. With 4 bases removed from V and 6 bases from J, the gap between germline ends came to 10 bases. DNA for the CDR3: TGCGCCAGCAGCCCTTGGGGGGTCGAGCAGTACTTC. Amino acid sequence: CASSPWGVEQYF.

This chain links TRBV5-6 with TRBJ1-5; D remains unclear. The CDR3 has 13 amino acids. V gave up 2 bases and J gave up 7 bases, with 10 bases separating them. CDR1 and CDR2 (germline): SGHDT, YYEEEE. For the CDR3, the DNA is TGTGCCAGCAGCTTCAAGGGCAGACAGCCCCAGCATTTT. Its protein product is CASSFKGRQPQHF. Supplemented by reference TRBV5-6 and TRBJ1-5, the full variable domain reads DAGVTQSPTHLIKTRGQQVTLRCSPKSGHDTVSWYQQALGQGPQFIFQYYEEEERQRGNFPDRFSGHQFPNYSSELNVNALLLGDSALYLCASSFKGRQPQHFGDGTRLSIL.

This clone was detected once. The chain carries TRBV14 and TRBJ1-1, with D perhaps matching TRBD1 (5 bases). From germline, CDR1 is SGHDN and CDR2 FVKESK. The CDR3 loop spans 14 amino acids. Trimming left V 7 bases short and J 1 base short, with 13 bases between. In DNA form, the CDR3 reads TGTGCCAGCACGCGACTGGGGGGGAACACTGAAGCTTTCTTT. Amino acid sequence: CASTRLGGNTEAFF.

The V call is TRBV19, the J call TRBJ2-3; D ambiguous. Germline V gene data show CDR1 as LNHDA and CDR2 as SQIVND (reference sequence). The CDR3 contains 12 residues. Trimming removed 5 bases from V and 5 bases from J, with 8 bases in between. The CDR3, as DNA: TGTGCCAGTAGTCTGTTTCAAGATACGCAGTATTTT. The encoded protein is CASSLFQDTQYF.

This chain connects TRBV28 to TRBJ1-5; possibly TRBD1 for D (6 bases). V shed 6 bases and J shed 4 bases, with 19 bases lying between them. CDR1 is MDHEN, CDR2 SYDVKM, per germline. The CDR3 sequence is 16 residues long. The DNA of the CDR3 is TGTGCCAGCAGCCCAAACAGGGAGACCGAGAATCAGCCCCAGCATTTT. Protein: CASSPNRETENQPQHF.

The chain has TRBV5-4 and TRBJ1-2; D is ambiguous. Germline CDR1 SGHNT, CDR2 YYREEE (reference sequence). V shed 4 bases and J shed 6 bases, with 7 bases lying between them. The CDR3 spans 11 residues. The CDR3 region has the DNA TGTGCCAGCAGCGACTGGGATGGCTACACCTTC. It is translated as CASSDWDGYTF.

The chain combines TRBV19 with TRBJ1-2, with a tentative D call TRBD1 (5 bases). Germline V gives CDR1 LNHDA, CDR2 SQIVND (reference sequence). The CDR3 contains 11 residues. Trimming pared 1 base from V and 14 bases from J, leaving 11 bases between. The CDR3 DNA reads TGTGCCAGTAGTATAGGGACACGGCTTACCTTC. This codes for CASSIGTRLTF.

The J gene is TRBJ2-1, the V gene TRBV4-1; no clear D. The germline V gene has CDR1 MGHRA and CDR2 YSYEKL. The CDR3 runs 16 residues. The ends were cut back, 4 bases at V and 2 bases at J, with 15 bases in the middle. CDR3 DNA sequence: TGCGCCAGCAGCCGAGCCCCCGGGTCAGCCTACAATGAGCAGTTCTTC. Residues: CASSRAPGSAYNEQFF.

This rearrangement joins TRBV5-1 to TRBJ1-1; the D gene is possibly TRBD1 (6 bases). CDR3 length: 13 amino acids. V shed 4 bases and J shed 10 bases, with 17 bases lying between them. The germline V gene encodes CDR1 SGHRS and CDR2 YFSETQ. As DNA, the CDR3 is TGCGCCAGCAGCCCACAAGGGGGGCAAGGAGCTTTCTTT. This sequence encodes CASSPQGGQGAFF.

The chain recombines TRBV6-5 with TRBJ1-3; D perhaps matches TRBD1 (5 bases). Per the germline V gene, CDR1 is MNHEY and CDR2 is SVGAGI. Between the trimmed V and J ends, which lost 6 bases and 4 bases, there was a span of 13 bases. The CDR3 length is 14 residues. The DNA of the CDR3 is TGTGCCAGCAGGGAAGCAGGGTCGGGAAACACCATATATTTT. Its translation is CASREAGSGNTIYF.

V gene TRBV6-6 combines with J gene TRBJ2-2, with TRBD2 matching 7 bases. The germline V gene encodes CDR1 MNHNY and CDR2 SVGAGI (reference sequence). The junction had 12 bases not matched to a gene; V was cut back by 7 bases and J by 4 bases. This CDR3 is 16 amino acids long. CDR3: CASTASGWGSTGELFF. The CDR3 DNA reads TGTGCCAGCACCGCTAGCGGATGGGGGAGCACCGGGGAGCTGTTTTTT.

V is TRBV15 and J is TRBJ2-7; D remains unclear. The CDR3 extends over 17 amino acids. The germline V and J ends were trimmed by 0 bases and 1 base, with 16 bases remaining between them. CDR1 is LNHNV and CDR2 is YYDKDF in the germline V gene (reference sequence). CDR3 loop: CATSREAHYEGSYEQYF. The CDR3 coding sequence is TGTGCCACCAGCAGAGAAGCTCACTACGAAGGATCCTACGAGCAGTACTTC.